This T cell receptor (beta chain) was obtained from a study of blood T cell repertoires in COVID-19. Whole-study context: Whether acute or convalescent, the COVID-19 samples came from the United States, Italy and Spain. PBMCs, B-cell-depleted T cells, or T cells provided the cDNA or gDNA that made up the material.

Measured with immunoSEQ multiplex PCR; TCRdb has only the in-frame clones, and not every one. The sample includes around 150,000 clones, roughly four fifths of them seen just once. This clone came up a few times. Trimming took 5 bases from V and 13 from J; bases not matched to a gene: 12. There are 14 residues in the CDR3. Germline-derived CDR1 and CDR2 are SNHLY and FYNNEI. The sequenced sample was peripheral blood. This rearrangement joins TRBV2 to TRBJ2-1, with 9 bases matching TRBD2. This clonotype originated in a woman older than 75 with active or convalescent COVID-19. The CDR3 nucleotides are TGTGCCAGCAGTTACTGGGGTAGCGGGGGCCTACAGTTCTTC. Translation: CASSYWGSGGLQFF.